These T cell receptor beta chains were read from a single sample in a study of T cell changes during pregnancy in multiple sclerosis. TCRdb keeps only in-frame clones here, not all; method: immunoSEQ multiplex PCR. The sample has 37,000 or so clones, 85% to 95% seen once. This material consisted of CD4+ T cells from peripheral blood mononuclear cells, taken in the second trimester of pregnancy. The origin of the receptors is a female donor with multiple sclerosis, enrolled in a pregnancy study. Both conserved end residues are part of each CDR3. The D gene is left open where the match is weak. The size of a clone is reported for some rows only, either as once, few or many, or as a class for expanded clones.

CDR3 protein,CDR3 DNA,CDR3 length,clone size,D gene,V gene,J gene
CASRKQGAADTQYF,TGTGCCAGTAGAAAACAGGGGGCCGCAGATACGCAGTATTTT,14,once,TRBD1,TRBV19,TRBJ2-3
CASSLARLAGERDEQFF,TGTGCCAGCAGCTTGGCGCGGCTAGCGGGGGAGAGAGATGAGCAGTTCTTC,17,few,TRBD2,TRBV5-6,TRBJ2-1
CASRKSRYSNQPQHF,TGTGCCAGCAGGAAATCGAGATATAGCAATCAGCCCCAGCATTTT,15,-,-,TRBV14,TRBJ1-5
CASSTGSSGNTIYF,TGTGCCAGCAGCACCGGGTCCTCTGGAAACACCATATATTTT,14,-,-,TRBV7-9,TRBJ1-3
CASSEQGGSRTEAFF,TGTGCCAGCAGTGAACAGGGGGGCAGTCGGACTGAAGCTTTCTTT,15,-,TRBD1,TRBV2,TRBJ1-1
CVRSLEPQGTLAKNIQYF,TGTGTCAGAAGCTTAGAGCCCCAGGGGACCTTAGCCAAAAACATTCAGTACTTC,18,-,-,TRBV7-5,TRBJ2-4
CASSALLVRGETQYF,TGTGCCAGCAGTGCCCTTCTCGTTAGGGGAGAGACCCAGTACTTC,15,few,-,TRBV25-1,TRBJ2-5
CASSSGTGPNTEAFF,TGCGCCAGCAGCTCGGGGACAGGGCCGAACACTGAAGCTTTCTTT,15,-,TRBD1,TRBV5-1,TRBJ1-1
CASSLGGLAGEETQYF,TGCGCCAGCAGCTTAGGGGGACTAGCGGGGGAAGAGACCCAGTACTTC,16,-,TRBD2,TRBV5-1,TRBJ2-5
CASSLRGVWNLNTEAFF,TGTGCCAGCAGTCTCCGGGGGGTATGGAACTTGAACACTGAAGCTTTCTTT,17,-,-,TRBV27,TRBJ1-1
CASSLEISGRRVNEQFF,TGTGCCAGCAGCTTAGAGATTAGCGGGAGGCGGGTCAATGAGCAGTTCTTC,17,-,TRBD2,TRBV11-2,TRBJ2-1
CASSLQGNTGELFF,TGTGCCAGCAGCTTACAGGGGAACACCGGGGAGCTGTTTTTT,14,-,-,TRBV7-8,TRBJ2-2
CASSRQGDQPQHF,TGTGCCAGTAGCAGGCAGGGGGATCAGCCCCAGCATTTT,13,-,TRBD1,TRBV19,TRBJ1-5
CASSLEGGGYTF,TGCGCCAGCAGCTTGGAGGGAGGTGGCTACACCTTC,12,-,-,TRBV5-1,TRBJ1-2
CATSRGQGGNQPQHF,TGTGCCACCAGCAGGGGACAGGGAGGCAATCAGCCCCAGCATTTT,15,few,TRBD1,TRBV15,TRBJ1-5
CASSLRDREEKLFF,TGTGCCAGCAGCCTCCGGGACAGGGAGGAAAAACTGTTTTTT,14,-,TRBD1,TRBV7-2,TRBJ1-4
CASSRGLAGGEQFF,TGTGCCAGCAGCCGGGGACTAGCGGGAGGCGAGCAGTTCTTC,14,-,TRBD2,TRBV2,TRBJ2-1
CASRETSEVSEQFF,TGTGCCAGCAGAGAGACTAGCGAAGTAAGTGAGCAGTTCTTC,14,-,TRBD2,TRBV6-6,TRBJ2-1
CASSFRWQEKNIQYF,TGTGCCAGCAGCTTTCGGTGGCAGGAAAAAAACATTCAGTACTTC,15,-,-,TRBV7-2,TRBJ2-4
CASSQGTNYGYTF,TGTGCCAGCAGTCAGGGGACTAACTATGGCTACACCTTC,13,-,-,TRBV2,TRBJ1-2
CASSRDSFTYEQYF,TGTGCCAGCAGCCGGGACAGCTTCACCTACGAGCAGTACTTC,14,-,TRBD1,TRBV7-3,TRBJ2-7
CASSAWTGDRTDTQYF,TGTGCCAGCAGCGCCTGGACAGGGGACCGCACAGATACGCAGTATTTT,16,-,TRBD1,TRBV5-4,TRBJ2-3
CASSHTPSMNTEAFF,TGTGCCAGCAGCCACACCCCCAGTATGAACACTGAAGCTTTCTTT,15,-,-,TRBV5-6,TRBJ1-1
CASSVVQGVSNTQYF,TGTGCCAGCAGCGTAGTACAGGGGGTGTCGAATACGCAGTATTTT,15,-,TRBD1,TRBV9,TRBJ2-3
CASSGQGLPYEQYF,TGTGCCAGCAGTGGACAGGGTCTCCCCTACGAGCAGTACTTC,14,-,TRBD1,TRBV2,TRBJ2-7
CASSRDPGNTEAFF,TGCGCCAGCAGTCGAGACCCAGGGAACACTGAAGCTTTCTTT,14,-,-,TRBV5-1,TRBJ1-1
CASSSQDRHWQYF,TGTGCCAGCAGCTCCCAGGACAGACATTGGCAGTATTTT,13,few,-,TRBV11-3,TRBJ2-3
CATSRDHPGTGITTNEKLFF,TGTGCCACCAGCAGAGACCATCCCGGGACAGGGATCACGACTAATGAAAAACTGTTTTTT,20,-,TRBD1,TRBV15,TRBJ1-4
CASSPAGQGSYEQYF,TGTGCCAGCTCACCAGCGGGACAGGGCTCCTACGAGCAGTACTTC,15,-,TRBD1,TRBV18,TRBJ2-7
CAWSPRSTAGGHGYTF,TGTGCCTGGAGTCCGAGGTCTACTGCAGGGGGTCATGGCTACACCTTC,16,-,TRBD1,TRBV30,TRBJ1-2
CASSLVYSGNTIYF,TGTGCCAGCAGCTTGGTCTACTCTGGAAACACCATATATTTT,14,-,-,TRBV5-8,TRBJ1-3
CASSYSRGGVYNEQFF,TGTGCCAGCAGTTACTCGAGAGGGGGGGTCTACAATGAGCAGTTCTTC,16,-,-,TRBV6-6,TRBJ2-1
CASSLDQGGTSSYNEQFF,TGTGCCAGCAGCTTAGATCAAGGCGGGACGAGCTCCTACAATGAGCAGTTCTTC,18,once,-,TRBV11-3,TRBJ2-1
CASSGRTGGISETQYF,TGTGCCAGCAGTGGACGGACAGGGGGCATATCGGAGACCCAGTACTTC,16,-,TRBD1,TRBV6-1,TRBJ2-5
CAWTQGVGYEQYF,TGTGCCTGGACGCAGGGGGTCGGCTACGAGCAGTACTTC,13,-,TRBD1,TRBV30,TRBJ2-7